The source of this T cell receptor (beta chain) is a study of shared clonotypes between healthy human individuals. General study points: All-four-donor shared clonotypes had higher generation probabilities than non-shared clonotypes did.

Assay: immunoSEQ multiplex PCR; the TCRdb copy retains only in-frame clones and omits some. In the table there are under 1,100,000 clones, about 75% of which are singletons. A remark on this clone: Its antigen is not known.

Caucasian adults living in Nashville, Tennessee, provided all samples. The clonotype comes from a man younger than 30 in good health. Material: memory CD4+ T cells sorted from blood. Subset reported: CD45RA-negative fraction.

The CDR3: CASSPPSGGANEQFF. The DNA of the CDR3 is TGTGCCAGCTCACCTCCTAGCGGGGGGGCGAATGAGCAGTTCTTC. The chain couples TRBV18 to TRBJ2-1, with TRBD2 matching over 12 bases. Germline CDR1 and CDR2: KGHSH and LQKENI. The ends lost 3 bases at V and 7 bases at J; junction bases unmatched: 4. This CDR3 has 15 amino acids.